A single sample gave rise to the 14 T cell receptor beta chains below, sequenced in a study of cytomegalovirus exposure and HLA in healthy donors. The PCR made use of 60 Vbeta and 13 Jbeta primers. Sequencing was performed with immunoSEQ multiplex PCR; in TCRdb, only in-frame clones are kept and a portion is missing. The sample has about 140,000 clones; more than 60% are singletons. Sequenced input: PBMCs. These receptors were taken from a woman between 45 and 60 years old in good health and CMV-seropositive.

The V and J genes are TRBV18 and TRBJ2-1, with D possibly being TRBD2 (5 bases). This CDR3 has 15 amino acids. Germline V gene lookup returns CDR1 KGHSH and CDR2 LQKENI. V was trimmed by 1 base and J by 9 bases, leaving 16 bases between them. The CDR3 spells CASSPLTAIEGEQFF. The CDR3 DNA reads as TGTGCCAGCTCACCACTCACTGCGATTGAGGGTGAGCAGTTCTTC.

The CDR3 loop reads CASANPNTGELFF. CDR3 coding DNA: TGTGCCAGCGCGAACCCTAACACCGGGGAGCTGTTTTTT. The chain joins TRBV7-3 to TRBJ2-2, with unresolved D. The CDR3 runs 13 residues. The V end lost 8 bases, the J end lost 2 bases, and 9 bases lay between the germline ends. Germline loops: CDR1 SGHTA, CDR2 FQGTGA.

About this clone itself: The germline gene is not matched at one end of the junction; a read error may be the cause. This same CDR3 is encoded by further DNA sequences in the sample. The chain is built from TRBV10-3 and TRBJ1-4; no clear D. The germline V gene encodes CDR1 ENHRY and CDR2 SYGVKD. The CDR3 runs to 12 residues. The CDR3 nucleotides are TGTGCCGTTCGGTCTACGAATGAAAAGCTGTTTTTT. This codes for CAVRSTNEKLFF.

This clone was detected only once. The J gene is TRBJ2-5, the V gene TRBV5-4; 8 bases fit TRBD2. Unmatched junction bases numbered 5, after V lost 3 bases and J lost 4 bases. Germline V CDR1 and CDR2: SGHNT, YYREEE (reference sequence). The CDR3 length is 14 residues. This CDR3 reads CASSSWTSPETQYF. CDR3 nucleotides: TGTGCCAGCAGCTCCTGGACTAGCCCAGAGACCCAGTACTTC. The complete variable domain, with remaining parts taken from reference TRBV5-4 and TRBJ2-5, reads ETGVTQSPTHLIKTRGQQVTLRCSSQSGHNTVSWYQQALGQGPQFIFQYYREEENGRGNFPPRFSGLQFPNYSSELNVNALELDDSALYLCASSSWTSPETQYFGPGTRLLVL.

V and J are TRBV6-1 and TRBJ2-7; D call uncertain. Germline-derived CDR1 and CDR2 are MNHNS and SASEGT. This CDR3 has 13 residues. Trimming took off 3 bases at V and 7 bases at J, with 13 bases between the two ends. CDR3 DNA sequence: TGTGCCAGCAGTGATACACTACGTAGAGAGCAGTACTTC. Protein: CASSDTLRREQYF.

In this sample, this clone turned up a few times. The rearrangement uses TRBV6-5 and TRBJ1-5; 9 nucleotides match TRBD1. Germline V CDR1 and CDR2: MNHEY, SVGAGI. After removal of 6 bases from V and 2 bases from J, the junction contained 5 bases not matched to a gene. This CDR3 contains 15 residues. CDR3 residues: CASSTGQGRNQPQHF. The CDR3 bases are TGTGCCAGCAGCACGGGACAGGGCCGCAATCAGCCCCAGCATTTT.

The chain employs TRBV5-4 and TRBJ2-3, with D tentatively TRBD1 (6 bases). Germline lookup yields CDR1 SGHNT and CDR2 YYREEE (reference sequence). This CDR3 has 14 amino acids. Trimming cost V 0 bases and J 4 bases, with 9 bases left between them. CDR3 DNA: TGTGCCAGCAGCTTGGCGCAGGGGTCAGATACGCAGTATTTT. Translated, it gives CASSLAQGSDTQYF.

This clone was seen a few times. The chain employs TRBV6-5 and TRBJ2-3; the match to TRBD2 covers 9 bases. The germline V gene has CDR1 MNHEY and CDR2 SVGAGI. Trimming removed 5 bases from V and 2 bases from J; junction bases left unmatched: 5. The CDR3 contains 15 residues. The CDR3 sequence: CASSSGGTHTDTQYF. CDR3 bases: TGTGCCAGCAGTAGCGGGGGGACACACACAGATACGCAGTATTTT.

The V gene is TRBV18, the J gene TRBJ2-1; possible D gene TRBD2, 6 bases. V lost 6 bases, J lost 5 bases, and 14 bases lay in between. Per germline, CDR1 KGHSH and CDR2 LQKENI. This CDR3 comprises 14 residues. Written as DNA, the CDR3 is TGTGCCAGCTCCCCCGGGACTCGGCACAATGAGCAGTTCTTC. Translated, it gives CASSPGTRHNEQFF.

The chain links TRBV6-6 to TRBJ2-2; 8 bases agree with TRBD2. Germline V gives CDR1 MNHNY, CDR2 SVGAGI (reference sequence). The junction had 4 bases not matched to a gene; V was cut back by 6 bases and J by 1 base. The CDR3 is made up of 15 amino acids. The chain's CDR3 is CASRVAGGNTGELFF. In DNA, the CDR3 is TGTGCCAGCAGGGTTGCGGGGGGGAACACCGGGGAGCTGTTTTTT.

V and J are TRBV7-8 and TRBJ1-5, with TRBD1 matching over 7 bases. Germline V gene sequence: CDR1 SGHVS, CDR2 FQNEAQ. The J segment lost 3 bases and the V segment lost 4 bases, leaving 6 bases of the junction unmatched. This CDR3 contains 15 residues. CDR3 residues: CASSSDRAVNQPQHF. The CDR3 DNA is TGTGCCAGCAGCTCTGACAGGGCCGTCAATCAGCCCCAGCATTTT.

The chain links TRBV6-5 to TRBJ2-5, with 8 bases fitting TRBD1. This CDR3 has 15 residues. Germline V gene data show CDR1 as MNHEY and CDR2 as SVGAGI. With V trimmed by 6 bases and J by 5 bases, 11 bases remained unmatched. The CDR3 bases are TGTGCCAGCAGGGGCCAGGGGGCGCCGGTGGAGACCCAGTACTTC. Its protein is CASRGQGAPVETQYF.

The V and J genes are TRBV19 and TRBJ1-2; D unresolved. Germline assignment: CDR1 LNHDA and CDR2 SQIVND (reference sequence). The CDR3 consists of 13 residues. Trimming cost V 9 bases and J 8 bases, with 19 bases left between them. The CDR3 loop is CASHTGQSEGYTF. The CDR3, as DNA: TGTGCCAGCCACACCGGTCAGTCGGAGGGCTACACCTTC.

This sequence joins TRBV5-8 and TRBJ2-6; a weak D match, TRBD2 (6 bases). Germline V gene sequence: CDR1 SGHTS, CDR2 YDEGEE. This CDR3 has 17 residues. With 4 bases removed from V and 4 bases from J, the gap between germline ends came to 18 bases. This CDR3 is CASSRRGGLFGANVLTF. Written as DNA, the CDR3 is TGTGCCAGCAGCCGCCGCGGAGGGTTATTCGGGGCCAACGTCCTGACTTTC.